One sample yielded the 29 T cell receptor beta chains listed below, sequenced in a study of patients and donors after allogeneic stem cell transplantation. TCRdb redid the calling of the RT-PCR reads with MiXCR, one entry per CDR3 protein. The data contain tens of thousands of distinct CDR3 sequences, roughly 52% of them seen just once; the ten biggest clones take up 60% to 65%. Sequenced sample: blood, either unsorted or a sorted T cell fraction (not recorded which). The receptors were gathered from a human donor who was either an allogeneic HSCT recipient or a stem cell or donor lymphocyte infusion donor (not recorded which). It is not recorded whose cells these are; they may come from a transplant donor.

This clonotype was detected only a few times. The rearrangement links TRBV12-3 or TRBV12-4 to TRBJ1-2, with D hard to call. V lost 6 bases to trimming and J lost 2 bases, with 1 base between them. The CDR3 is made up of 10 amino acids. The CDR3 nucleotides are TGTGCCAGCAGCAACTATGGCTACACCTTC. This encodes CASSNYGYTF.

V and J are TRBV12-3 or TRBV12-4 and TRBJ1-2; D unresolved. The CDR3 consists of 12 residues. Trimming removed 5 bases from V and 9 bases from J, with 13 bases in between. The CDR3, as DNA: TGTGCCAGCAGTCCCCGGGAGGACCGCTACACCTTC. Its translation: CASSPREDRYTF.

The chain has TRBV12-3 or TRBV12-4 and TRBJ1-1; D might be TRBD1 (5 bases). This CDR3 has 14 amino acids. The V end was cut by 2 bases, the J end by 7 bases, with 14 bases between. Here the CDR3 DNA reads TGTGCCAGCAGTTTATTCGGCCAGGGCGGTGAAGCTTTCTTT. Translation gives CASSLFGQGGEAFF.

V usage is TRBV12-3 or TRBV12-4 and J usage is TRBJ1-3; maybe TRBD1 (5 bases). This CDR3 contains 18 residues. V lost 3 bases to trimming and J lost 0 bases, with 18 bases between them. In nucleotides, the CDR3 is TGTGCCAGCAGTTTTGGGGCGGGCAACGCGTTCTCTGGAAACACCATATATTTT. This codes for CASSFGAGNAFSGNTIYF.

Only a few counts were recorded for this clonotype. The genes are TRBV7-3 and TRBJ1-5; no reliable D call. Trimming pared 2 bases from V and 0 bases from J, leaving 20 bases between. The CDR3 runs 19 residues. CDR1 SGHTA and CDR2 FQGTGA come from the germline V gene. The CDR3 DNA is TGTGCCAGCAGCTTAGAGCCGGCCGAGGCGAACTATAGCAATCAGCCCCAGCATTTT. It yields the protein CASSLEPAEANYSNQPQHF.

This clonotype was detected a few times. The chain couples TRBV4-1 to TRBJ1-1, with 8 bases that match TRBD1. From germline, CDR1 is MGHRA and CDR2 YSYEKL. The length of the CDR3 is 16 residues. The V segment lost 2 bases and the J segment 6 bases; nucleotides outside the gene matches: 11. The CDR3 reads CASSQLDRGGGPEAFF. Written as DNA, the CDR3 is TGCGCCAGCAGCCAATTAGACAGGGGAGGTGGTCCTGAAGCTTTCTTT.

This chain connects TRBV7-9 to TRBJ1-2; possibly TRBD1 for D (6 bases). Per germline, CDR1 SEHNR and CDR2 FQNEAQ (reference sequence). The CDR3 totals 15 residues. V shed 0 bases and J shed 6 bases, with 14 bases lying between them. CDR3 coding DNA: TGTGCCAGCAGCTTAGCCGTGATCAGGGGCCATGGCTACACCTTC. Translating it yields CASSLAVIRGHGYTF. The whole variable domain, filled in from reference TRBV7-9 and TRBJ1-2, reads DTGVSQNPRHKITKRGQNVTFRCDPISEHNRLYWYRQTLGQGPEFLTYFQNEAQLEKSRLLSDRFSAERPKGSFSTLEIQRTEQGDSAMYLCASSLAVIRGHGYTFGSGTRLTVV.

The chain couples TRBV4-3 to TRBJ1-4, with D unresolved. Germline CDR1 is LGHNA and CDR2 is YSLEER. The V end was cut by 0 bases, the J end by 10 bases, with 12 bases between. The CDR3 covers 14 residues. CDR3 amino acids: CASSQDWAGGKLFF. The CDR3 bases are TGCGCCAGCAGCCAAGATTGGGCGGGTGGAAAACTGTTTTTT.

About this clonotype: At one end, the junction sequence differs from germline, possibly due to a read error. V gene TRBV11-2 combines with J gene TRBJ1-5, with 7 nucleotides matching TRBD1. The CDR3 extends over 14 amino acids. Germline CDR1 reads SGHAT; CDR2 reads FQNNGV. The CDR3 nucleotides are TGTGCCAGCAGCCTAGACAGGGGCAATCAGCCCCAGCATTTT. It specifies CASSLDRGNQPQHF.

The V call is TRBV25-1, the J call TRBJ2-1; no clear D gene. V lost 2 bases to trimming and J lost 9 bases, with 14 bases between them. The CDR3 is made up of 14 amino acids. The germline CDR1 and CDR2 sequences are MGHDK and SYGVNS. The chain's CDR3 is CASSENAEVSEQFF. CDR3 DNA sequence: TGTGCCAGCAGTGAAAATGCCGAGGTGTCTGAGCAGTTCTTC.

V and J are TRBV10-3 and TRBJ1-6; D is ambiguous. The CDR3 consists of 14 residues. Trimming left V 7 bases short and J 9 bases short, with 16 bases between. The V gene's germline CDR1 is ENHRY and CDR2 SYGVKD. CDR3 region: CAITADGGRSPLHF. Written as DNA, the CDR3 is TGTGCCATCACCGCGGACGGCGGTCGTTCACCCCTCCACTTT.

The rearrangement uses TRBV6-1 and TRBJ1-5; D gene uncertain. Trimming pared 5 bases from V and 3 bases from J, leaving 11 bases between. Germline-derived CDR1 and CDR2 are MNHNS and SASEGT. CDR3 size: 14 residues. The CDR3 DNA is TGTGCCAGCAGTATCCCGATAGTCAATCAGCCCCAGCATTTT. Its translation is CASSIPIVNQPQHF.

In its sample, this clonotype was seen a few times. The rearrangement uses TRBV10-3 and TRBJ1-5; a weak D match, TRBD1 (6 bases). Trimming removed 3 bases at V and 0 bases at J, with 12 bases between. The length of the CDR3 is 16 residues. The germline V gene encodes CDR1 ENHRY and CDR2 SYGVKD. The CDR3, as DNA: TGTGCCATCAGTGATCAGGGGCTAGATAGCAATCAGCCCCAGCATTTT. Amino acid sequence: CAISDQGLDSNQPQHF.

This clonotype was counted a few times. CDR3 in amino acids: CASRDKAAFF. In DNA, the CDR3 is TGTGCCAGCAGAGACAAGGCAGCTTTCTTT. This rearrangement joins TRBV28 to TRBJ1-1; unclear D gene. Germline CDR1 MDHEN, CDR2 SYDVKM. There are 10 residues in the CDR3. Deletions cut 6 bases from V and 10 bases from J, with 9 bases between.

The chain joins TRBV6-6 to TRBJ2-1, with TRBD2 matching over 11 bases. Germline V lookup: CDR1 MNHNY, CDR2 SVGAGI (reference sequence). Losses at the gene ends were 11 bases for V and 6 bases for J; bases not matched to a gene: 3. CDR3 length: 12 residues. CDR3 protein: CAGGLAGNEQFF. Written as DNA, the CDR3 is TGTGCCGGCGGACTAGCGGGCAATGAGCAGTTCTTC.

This chain uses TRBV6-5 with TRBJ1-1; 10 bases align to TRBD1. Trimming cost V 6 bases and J 0 bases; bases outside gene matches: 7. The germline V gene has CDR1 MNHEY and CDR2 SVGAGI. The length of the CDR3 is 16 residues. The CDR3 nucleotides read TGTGCCAGCAGACCGGGACAGGGGCTTTTGAACACTGAAGCTTTCTTT. This codes for CASRPGQGLLNTEAFF.

V usage is TRBV12-3 or TRBV12-4 and J usage is TRBJ2-7; D perhaps matches TRBD1 (6 bases). This CDR3 region has 13 residues. V shed 6 bases and J shed 3 bases, with 12 bases lying between them. CDR3 DNA: TGTGCCAGCAGCCCAGGGGCTTTCTACGAGCAGTACTTC. It translates to CASSPGAFYEQYF.

The rearrangement joins TRBV10-2 to TRBJ2-3, with 9 nucleotides matching TRBD2. This CDR3 contains 16 residues. The V and J ends lost 2 bases and 0 bases, in that order; junction bases with no gene match: 3. CDR1 WSHSY and CDR2 SAAADI come from the germline V gene. CDR3 nucleotides: TGCGCCAGCAGTGAGATAGCGGGGGACAGCACAGATACGCAGTATTTT. Its protein product is CASSEIAGDSTDTQYF.

The chain has TRBV5-4 and TRBJ2-7, with D tentatively TRBD1 (6 bases). The CDR3 length is 14 residues. The V gene lost 4 bases and the J gene lost 5 bases, with 16 bases spanning the gap. Germline V lookup: CDR1 SGHNT, CDR2 YYREEE (reference sequence). CDR3 DNA: TGTGCCAGCAGCCATTTCACAGGGAATAACGAGCAGTACTTC. The encoded protein is CASSHFTGNNEQYF.

CDR3 region: CASSPAGLAGGRGHEQYF. As DNA, the CDR3 is TGTGCCAGCAGTCCCGCGGGACTAGCGGGAGGGAGGGGCCACGAGCAGTACTTC. V usage is TRBV28 and J usage is TRBJ2-7; 16 bases agree with TRBD2. This CDR3 region has 18 residues. Germline CDR1 reads MDHEN; CDR2 reads SYDVKM. V trimming: 5 bases; J trimming: 5 bases; junction bases outside the gene matches: 12.

This clonotype was seen a few times. The chain has TRBV5-1 and TRBJ1-3; 10 bases fit TRBD1. Trimming took 0 bases from V and 2 from J; bases not matched to a gene: 5. The CDR3 totals 17 residues. Germline assignment: CDR1 SGHRS and CDR2 YFSETQ. CDR3 sequence: CASSLVAGQGPGNTIYF. CDR3 DNA: TGCGCCAGCAGCTTGGTAGCGGGACAGGGGCCTGGAAACACCATATATTTT. Full variable domain (rest looked up from reference TRBV5-1 and TRBJ1-3): KAGVTQTPRYLIKTRGQQVTLSCSPISGHRSVSWYQQTPGQGLQFLFEYFSETQRNKGNFPGRFSGRQFSNSRSEMNVSTLELGDSALYLCASSLVAGQGPGNTIYFGEGSWLTVV.

This clonotype occurred a few times. The genes are TRBV30 and TRBJ1-1, with D unresolved. V lost 0 bases to trimming and J lost 6 bases, with 8 bases between them. The CDR3 spans 12 residues. Per the germline V gene, CDR1 is GTSNPN and CDR2 is SVGIG (reference sequence). CDR3: CAWSVVLPEAFF. The DNA for the CDR3 is TGTGCCTGGAGTGTCGTCCTTCCTGAAGCTTTCTTT.

This rearrangement joins TRBV12-3 or TRBV12-4 to TRBJ2-1, with D unclear. The CDR3 length is 11 residues. Trimming pared 3 bases from V and 6 bases from J, leaving 3 bases between. The DNA for the CDR3 is TGTGCCAGCAGTTTGGTCAATGAGCAGTTCTTC. Its translation: CASSLVNEQFF.

The gene calls are TRBV7-9 and TRBJ2-1, with D perhaps TRBD1 or TRBD2 (6 bases each). The CDR3 has 17 residues. Germline CDR1 is SEHNR and CDR2 is FQNEAQ (reference sequence). With 5 bases removed from V and 2 bases from J, the gap between germline ends came to 19 bases. DNA of the CDR3: TGTGCCAGCAGCCCTATAGGACGGGGGCCGACCTACAATGAGCAGTTCTTC. This codes for CASSPIGRGPTYNEQFF.

This chain links TRBV6-5 with TRBJ1-2; 7 positions agree with TRBD1. This CDR3 contains 15 residues. Germline CDR1 and CDR2: MNHEY and SVGAGI. J gave up 3 bases and V 8 bases, and 12 bases lay outside the gene matches. This CDR3 is CASGKPTGTDYGYTF. The CDR3 DNA sequence: TGTGCCAGCGGAAAACCGACAGGGACTGACTATGGCTACACCTTC.

This rearrangement joins TRBV6-6 to TRBJ1-2; TRBD1 matches 8 bases. The CDR3 extends over 17 amino acids. Germline values: CDR1 MNHNY, CDR2 SVGAGI (reference sequence). The V segment lost 6 bases and the J segment 4 bases; nucleotides outside the gene matches: 16. The CDR3 is CASSYGPGGALAYGYTF. CDR3 DNA: TGTGCCAGCAGCTATGGACCAGGGGGCGCCTTAGCCTATGGCTACACCTTC.

The CDR3 DNA reads as TGTGCCAGCAGCTCTAGGGCAGGGGGTGGAAACACCATATATTTT. It translates to CASSSRAGGGNTIYF. V usage is TRBV7-2 and J usage is TRBJ1-3, with 7 bases lining up with TRBD1. V dropped 4 bases and J dropped 3; count of bases not matched to a gene: 6. The CDR3 has 15 residues. In germline, CDR1 is SGHTA, CDR2 FQGNSA.

The gene calls are TRBV20-1 and TRBJ2-7; weak D call: TRBD1 (5 bases). The CDR3 length is 11 residues. CDR1 and CDR2 (germline): DFQATT, SNEGSKA (reference sequence). V lost 4 bases, J lost 7 bases, and 11 bases lay in between. For the CDR3, the DNA is TGCAGTGCTAAGCAGGGTTGGGAGCAGTACTTC. Encoded protein: CSAKQGWEQYF.

This clonotype was observed a handful of times. The chain carries TRBV20-1 and TRBJ1-2; TRBD1 is a possible D gene (6 bases). From germline, CDR1 is DFQATT and CDR2 SNEGSKA (reference sequence). Trimming stripped 3 bases from V and 8 bases from J, with 13 bases between. This CDR3 has 12 amino acids. The CDR3, as DNA: TGCAGTGCTAGCAGGGGCCCCGACGGCTACACCTTC. It encodes CSASRGPDGYTF.